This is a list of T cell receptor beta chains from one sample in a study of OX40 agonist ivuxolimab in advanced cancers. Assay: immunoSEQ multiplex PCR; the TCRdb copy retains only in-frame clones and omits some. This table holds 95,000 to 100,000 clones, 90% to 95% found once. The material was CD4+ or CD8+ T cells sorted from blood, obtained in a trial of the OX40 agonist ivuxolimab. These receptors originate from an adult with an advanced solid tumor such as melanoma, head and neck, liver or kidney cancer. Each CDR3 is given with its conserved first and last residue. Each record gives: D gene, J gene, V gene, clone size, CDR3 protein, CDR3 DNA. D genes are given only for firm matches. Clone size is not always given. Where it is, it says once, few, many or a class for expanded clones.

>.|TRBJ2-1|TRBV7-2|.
CASSLRTPYNEQFF
TGTGCCAGCAGCTTAAGGACACCCTACAATGAGCAGTTCTTC
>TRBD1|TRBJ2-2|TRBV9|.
CASSTRQGPDTGELFF
TGTGCCAGCAGCACCCGACAGGGGCCTGACACCGGGGAGCTGTTTTTT
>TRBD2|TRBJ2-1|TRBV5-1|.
CASSSFTGTNNEQFF
TGCGCCAGCAGCTCCTTCACCGGGACTAACAATGAGCAGTTCTTC
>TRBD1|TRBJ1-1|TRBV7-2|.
CASSLALGRGHAEAFF
TGTGCCAGCAGCTTAGCGCTCGGCAGGGGGCACGCTGAAGCTTTCTTT
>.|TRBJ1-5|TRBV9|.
CASSAVGGPQHF
TGTGCCAGCAGCGCCGTAGGGGGGCCCCAGCATTTT
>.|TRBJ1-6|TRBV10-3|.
CAISMEGNSPLHF
TGTGCCATCTCGATGGAGGGGAATTCACCCCTCCACTTT
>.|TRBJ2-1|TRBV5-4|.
CASRIDSYNEQFF
TGTGCCAGCAGGATAGACAGCTACAATGAGCAGTTCTTC
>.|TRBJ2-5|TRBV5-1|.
CASSLDQETQYF
TGCGCCAGCAGCTTGGACCAAGAGACCCAGTACTTC
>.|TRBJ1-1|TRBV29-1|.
CSVGVGGRKTEAFF
TGCAGCGTTGGGGTAGGGGGTAGAAAAACTGAAGCTTTCTTT
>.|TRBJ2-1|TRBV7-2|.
CASSSAPGLSNRNEQFF
TGTGCCAGCAGCAGTGCCCCCGGACTTTCGAACAGGAATGAGCAGTTCTTC
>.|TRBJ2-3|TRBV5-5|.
CASSLLGGLTDTQYF
TGTGCCAGCAGCTTGCTGGGGGGTCTTACAGATACGCAGTATTTT
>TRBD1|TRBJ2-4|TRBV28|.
CATKGTGGDFSIQYF
TGTGCCACCAAGGGGACAGGGGGCGACTTTAGCATTCAGTACTTC
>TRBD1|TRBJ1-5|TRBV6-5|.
CASSFGQAWQPQHF
TGTGCCAGCAGTTTCGGACAGGCTTGGCAGCCCCAGCATTTT
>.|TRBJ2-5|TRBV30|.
CAWSVQETQYF
TGTGCCTGGAGTGTACAAGAGACCCAGTACTTC
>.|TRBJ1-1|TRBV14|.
CASSLTMNTEAFF
TGTGCCAGCAGCCTTACAATGAACACTGAAGCTTTCTTT
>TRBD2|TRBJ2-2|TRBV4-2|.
CASSQGGGNTGELFF
TGTGCCAGCAGCCAAGGCGGGGGGAACACCGGGGAGCTGTTTTTT
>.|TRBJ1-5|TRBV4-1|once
CASSQVGRNQPQHF
TGCGCCAGCAGCCAAGTGGGCCGCAATCAGCCCCAGCATTTT